Below are 14 T cell receptor beta chains sequenced from a single sample in a study of cytomegalovirus exposure and HLA in healthy donors. The PCR was carried out with 60 Vbeta primers and 13 Jbeta primers. TCRdb keeps only in-frame clones here, not all; method: immunoSEQ multiplex PCR. The sample carries under 100,000 clones, 60% to 80% recorded once. Sequenced material: PBMCs. The receptors shown here come from a woman between 50 and 59 years old in good health and CMV-seropositive.

The chain links TRBV7-9 to TRBJ1-2; D is ambiguous. V lost 5 bases to trimming and J lost 5 bases, with 12 bases between them. Germline CDR1 SEHNR, CDR2 FQNEAQ (reference sequence). CDR3 length: 13 residues. CDR3 sequence reads: CASSPTGAYGYTF. In nucleotides, the CDR3 is TGTGCCAGCAGCCCGACCGGAGCTTATGGCTACACCTTC.

V and J are TRBV5-4 and TRBJ2-4; TRBD1 might be the D (6 bases). CDR3 length equals 14 residues. Trimming shortened V by 2 bases and J by 12 bases, and 18 bases separated the two germline ends. CDR1 SGHNT and CDR2 YYREEE come from the germline V gene (reference sequence). The CDR3 spells CASSLRTGNANQYF. The CDR3 DNA reads TGTGCCAGCAGCTTACGTACAGGGAACGCAAATCAGTACTTC.

This clone has a handful of counts. The chain is built from TRBV27 and TRBJ2-7; D is unresolved. The CDR3 extends over 14 amino acids. V was trimmed by 1 base and J by 2 bases, leaving 9 bases between them. The germline gives CDR1 MNHEY, CDR2 SMNVEV (reference sequence). CDR3 protein: CASSLYPGPYEQYF. The CDR3 region has the DNA TGTGCCAGCAGTTTATATCCAGGTCCCTACGAGCAGTACTTC.

The rearrangement links TRBV11-2 to TRBJ2-2; D may be TRBD1 (5 bases). The CDR3 sequence is 12 residues long. Germline CDR1 is SGHAT and CDR2 is FQNNGV. This CDR3 is CMAGQGYGELFF. The CDR3 bases are TGTATGGCCGGCCAGGGCTACGGGGAGCTGTTTTTT. Full variable domain (remainder filled in from reference TRBV11-2 and TRBJ2-2): EAGVAQSPRYKIIEKRQSVAFWCNPISGHATLYWYQQILGQGPKLLIQFQNNGVVDDSQLPKDRFSAERLKGVDSTLKIQPAKLEDSAVYLCMAGQGYGELFFGEGSRLTVL.

The J gene is TRBJ2-7, the V gene TRBV5-4; 11 nucleotides align to TRBD1. V was clipped by 5 bases and J by 5 bases; unmatched bases: 12. This CDR3 is built from 16 residues. Germline V gene lookup returns CDR1 SGHNT and CDR2 YYREEE (reference sequence). The CDR3 reads CASRKDPGQGVDEQYF. The CDR3 nucleotides are TGTGCCAGCAGAAAAGACCCGGGACAGGGGGTGGACGAGCAGTACTTC.

The rearrangement joins TRBV20-1 to TRBJ2-3, with a tentative D call TRBD1 (5 bases). Trimming pared 7 bases from V and 5 bases from J, leaving 10 bases between. Germline CDR1 reads DFQATT; CDR2 reads SNEGSKA (reference sequence). CDR3 size: 11 residues. CDR3 sequence (DNA): TGCAGTGAGGGGATCGGAGATACGCAGTATTTT. It translates to CSEGIGDTQYF.

The chain carries TRBV6-1 and TRBJ1-3, with no clear D. Germline lookup yields CDR1 MNHNS and CDR2 SASEGT. This CDR3 has 15 residues. V was cut by 6 bases and J by 3 bases, with 15 bases left in between. Here the CDR3 DNA reads TGTGCCAGCAGCCCCCGACGGGTTGTTGGAAACACCATATATTTT. This encodes CASSPRRVVGNTIYF.

This chain links TRBV11-2 with TRBJ2-5; maybe TRBD1 (6 bases). CDR1 and CDR2 (germline): SGHAT, FQNNGV. This CDR3 comprises 15 residues. Between the trimmed V and J ends, which lost 3 bases and 3 bases, there was a span of 14 bases. The CDR3 DNA reads TGTGCCAGCAGCTTTGGCCAGGGGTGGGAAGAGACCCAGTACTTC. Translation gives CASSFGQGWEETQYF. The full variable domain, rest sourced from reference TRBV11-2 and TRBJ2-5, is EAGVAQSPRYKIIEKRQSVAFWCNPISGHATLYWYQQILGQGPKLLIQFQNNGVVDDSQLPKDRFSAERLKGVDSTLKIQPAKLEDSAVYLCASSFGQGWEETQYFGPGTRLLVL.

The chain couples TRBV28 to TRBJ1-3; D gene ambiguous. The CDR3 runs 15 residues. Trimming pared 9 bases from V and 2 bases from J, leaving 17 bases between. In germline, CDR1 is MDHEN, CDR2 SYDVKM. The CDR3 spells CASRRGANTGNTIYF. The CDR3 DNA is TGTGCCAGTCGGCGGGGTGCCAACACTGGAAACACCATATATTTT.

This chain links TRBV5-1 with TRBJ2-5; D is perhaps TRBD1 (7 bases). Germline CDR1 SGHRS, CDR2 YFSETQ. Deletions cut 9 bases from V and 1 base from J, with 22 bases between. The CDR3 has 16 residues. The CDR3 DNA is TGCGCCACTCGAGGAGGGGGCGTCTTGATCCAAGAGACCCAGTACTTC. It translates to CATRGGGVLIQETQYF. Complete variable domain (other parts from reference TRBV5-1 and TRBJ2-5): KAGVTQTPRYLIKTRGQQVTLSCSPISGHRSVSWYQQTPGQGLQFLFEYFSETQRNKGNFPGRFSGRQFSNSRSEMNVSTLELGDSALYLCATRGGGVLIQETQYFGPGTRLLVL.

On this clone: The same CDR3 can be traced to other DNA sequences in this sample. This sequence joins TRBV27 and TRBJ1-1, with D possibly TRBD1 on 5 matching bases. V was shortened by 7 bases and J by 14 bases, with 20 bases between the two germline ends. Germline V CDR1 and CDR2: MNHEY, SMNVEV (reference sequence). There are 12 residues in the CDR3. CDR3 loop: CASTQRGTWAFF. CDR3 DNA: TGTGCCAGCACCCAGCGGGGGACCTGGGCCTTCTTT.

The chain couples TRBV18 to TRBJ2-7, with D possibly TRBD2 on 5 matching bases. Deletions cut 3 bases from V and 3 bases from J, with 12 bases between. The CDR3 covers 14 residues. The germline V gene encodes CDR1 KGHSH and CDR2 LQKENI. The CDR3 protein is CASSPYGLDYEQYF. CDR3 DNA: TGTGCCAGCTCACCTTATGGACTGGACTACGAGCAGTACTTC.

In its sample, this clone was seen a few times. V is TRBV6-5 and J is TRBJ2-7; tentatively, D is TRBD2 (7 bases). CDR1 and CDR2 from the germline V gene are MNHEY and SVGAGI. The CDR3 spans 15 residues. The V end lost 5 bases, the J end lost 6 bases, and 20 bases lay between the germline ends. The CDR3 reads CASSPEGGSSSEQYF. The CDR3, as DNA: TGTGCCAGCAGTCCCGAGGGGGGGAGCTCATCCGAGCAGTACTTC.

As for this clone: Other DNA variants within this sample encode the same CDR3. The J gene is TRBJ2-7, the V gene TRBV6-5; 8 nucleotides align to TRBD1. The CDR3 is made up of 13 amino acids. CDR1 is MNHEY and CDR2 is SVGAGI in the germline V gene. The J segment lost 1 base and the V segment lost 5 bases, leaving 1 base of the junction unmatched. The CDR3 region is CASSRDRSYEQYF. The CDR3 DNA is TGTGCCAGCAGTCGGGACAGGTCCTACGAGCAGTACTTC.